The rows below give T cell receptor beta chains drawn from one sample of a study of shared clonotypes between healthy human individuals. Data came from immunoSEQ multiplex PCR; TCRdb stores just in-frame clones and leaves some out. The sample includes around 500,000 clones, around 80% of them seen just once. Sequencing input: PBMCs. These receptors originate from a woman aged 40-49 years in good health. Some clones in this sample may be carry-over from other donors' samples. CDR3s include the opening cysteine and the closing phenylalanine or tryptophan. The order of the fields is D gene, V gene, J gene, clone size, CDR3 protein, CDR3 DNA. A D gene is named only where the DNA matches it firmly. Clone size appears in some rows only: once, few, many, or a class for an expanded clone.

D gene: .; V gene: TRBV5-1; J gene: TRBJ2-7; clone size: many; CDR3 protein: CASSLGYEQYF; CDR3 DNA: TGCGCCAGCAGCTTGGGTTACGAGCAGTACTTC
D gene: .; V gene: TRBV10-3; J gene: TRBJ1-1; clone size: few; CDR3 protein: CAISLQGTNTEAFF; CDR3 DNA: TGTGCCATCAGCCTACAGGGAACGAACACTGAAGCTTTCTTT
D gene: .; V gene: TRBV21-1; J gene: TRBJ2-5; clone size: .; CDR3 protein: CASSKADRVEETQYF; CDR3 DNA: TGTGCCAGCAGCAAGGCGGACAGGGTGGAGGAGACCCAGTACTTC
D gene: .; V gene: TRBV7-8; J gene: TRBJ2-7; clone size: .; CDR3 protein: CASSSIYEQYF; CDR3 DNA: TGTGCCAGCAGCTCCATCTACGAGCAGTACTTC
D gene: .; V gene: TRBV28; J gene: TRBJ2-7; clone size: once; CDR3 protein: CASSLQAGLSYEQYF; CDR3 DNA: TGTGCCAGCAGTTTACAGGCGGGGCTTTCCTACGAGCAGTACTTC
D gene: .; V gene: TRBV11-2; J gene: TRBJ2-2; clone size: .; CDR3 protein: CASSFVPLTGELFF; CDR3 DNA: TGTGCCAGCAGCTTTGTACCCCTGACCGGGGAGCTGTTTTTT
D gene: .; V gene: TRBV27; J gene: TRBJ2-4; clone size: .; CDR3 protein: CASGAAKNIQYF; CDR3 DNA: TGTGCCAGCGGGGCAGCCAAAAACATTCAGTACTTC
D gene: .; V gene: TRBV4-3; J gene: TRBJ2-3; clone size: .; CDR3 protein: CASSQELALGPDTQYF; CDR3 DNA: TGCGCCAGCAGCCAAGAACTAGCCCTGGGGCCAGATACGCAGTATTTT
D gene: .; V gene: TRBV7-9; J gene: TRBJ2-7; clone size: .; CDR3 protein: CASSFGGRSYEQYF; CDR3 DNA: TGTGCCAGCAGCTTTGGGGGACGGTCCTACGAGCAGTACTTC
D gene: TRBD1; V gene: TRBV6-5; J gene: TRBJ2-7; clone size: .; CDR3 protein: CASTRGQGDEQYF; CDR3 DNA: TGTGCCAGCACGAGGGGGCAAGGGGACGAGCAGTACTTC
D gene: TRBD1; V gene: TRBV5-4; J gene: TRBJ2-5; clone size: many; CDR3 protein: CASSDRVQETQYF; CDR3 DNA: TGTGCCAGCAGCGACAGGGTCCAAGAGACCCAGTACTTC
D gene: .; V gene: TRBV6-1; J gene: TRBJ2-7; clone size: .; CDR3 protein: CASSENQGLYEQYF; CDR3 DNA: TGTGCCAGCAGTGAAAATCAGGGTTTATACGAGCAGTACTTC
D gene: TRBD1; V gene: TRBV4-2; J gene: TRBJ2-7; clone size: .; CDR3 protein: CASSQEIGQGDSYEQYF; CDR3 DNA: TGTGCCAGCAGCCAAGAAATTGGACAGGGGGACTCCTACGAGCAGTACTTC
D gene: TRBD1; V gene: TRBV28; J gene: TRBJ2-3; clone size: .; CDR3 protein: CASRSGQGRDTQYF; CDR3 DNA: TGTGCCAGCAGATCAGGACAGGGAAGAGATACGCAGTATTTT
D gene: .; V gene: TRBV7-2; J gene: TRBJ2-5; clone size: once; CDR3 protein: CASSPRSQETQYF; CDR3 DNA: TGTGCCAGCAGCCCGCGGAGCCAAGAGACCCAGTACTTC
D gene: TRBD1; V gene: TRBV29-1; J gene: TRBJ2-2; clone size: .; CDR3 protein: CSVAGGGGELFF; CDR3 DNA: TGCAGCGTTGCAGGGGGCGGCGGGGAGCTGTTTTTT
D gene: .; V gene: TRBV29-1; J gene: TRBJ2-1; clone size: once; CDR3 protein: CSARDSMDEQFF; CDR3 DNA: TGCAGCGCCAGGGACTCGATGGATGAGCAGTTCTTC
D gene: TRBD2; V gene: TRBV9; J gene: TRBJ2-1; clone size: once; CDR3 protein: CASSVGLAGGPSYNEQFF; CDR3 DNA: TGTGCCAGCAGCGTAGGACTAGCGGGAGGCCCATCCTACAATGAGCAGTTCTTC
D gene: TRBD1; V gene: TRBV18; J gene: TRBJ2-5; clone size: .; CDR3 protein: CASSPTGFGYQETQYF; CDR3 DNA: TGTGCCAGCTCACCGACAGGGTTTGGGTACCAAGAGACCCAGTACTTC
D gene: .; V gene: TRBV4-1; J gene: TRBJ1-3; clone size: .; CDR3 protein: CASSQDKGLSGNTIYF; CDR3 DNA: TGCGCCAGCAGCCAAGATAAGGGACTCTCTGGAAACACCATATATTTT
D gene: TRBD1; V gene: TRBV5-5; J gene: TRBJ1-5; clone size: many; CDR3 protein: CASSFEGAFWNQPQHF; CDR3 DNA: TGTGCCAGCAGCTTTGAGGGGGCATTCTGGAATCAGCCCCAGCATTTT
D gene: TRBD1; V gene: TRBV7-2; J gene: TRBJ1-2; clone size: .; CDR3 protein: CASSLARWDREYGYTF; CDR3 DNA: TGTGCCAGCAGCTTAGCAAGGTGGGACAGGGAATATGGCTACACCTTC
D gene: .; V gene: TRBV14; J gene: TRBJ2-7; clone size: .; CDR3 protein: CASSPNTELYEQYF; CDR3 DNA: TGTGCCAGCAGTCCTAATACCGAACTCTACGAGCAGTACTTC
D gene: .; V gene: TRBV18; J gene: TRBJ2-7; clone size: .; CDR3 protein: CASSVQGYEQYF; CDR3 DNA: TGTGCCAGCTCAGTACAGGGTTACGAGCAGTACTTC
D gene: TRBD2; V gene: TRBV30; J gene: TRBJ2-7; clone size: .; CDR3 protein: CAWNGGRLAGGGRYEQYF; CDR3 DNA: TGTGCCTGGAATGGTGGGAGACTAGCGGGAGGAGGCCGCTACGAGCAGTACTTC
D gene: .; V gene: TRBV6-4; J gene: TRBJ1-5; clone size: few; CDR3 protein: CASSPGETSNQPQHF; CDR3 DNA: TGTGCCAGCAGCCCTGGTGAGACAAGCAATCAGCCCCAGCATTTT
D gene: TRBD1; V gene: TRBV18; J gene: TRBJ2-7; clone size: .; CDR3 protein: CASSQRTGGSYEQYF; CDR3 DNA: TGTGCCAGCTCACAGCGGACAGGCGGGTCCTACGAGCAGTACTTC
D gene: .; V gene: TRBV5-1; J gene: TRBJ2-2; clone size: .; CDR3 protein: CASNPTAADTGELFF; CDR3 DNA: TGCGCCAGCAACCCTACGGCCGCGGACACCGGGGAGCTGTTTTTT
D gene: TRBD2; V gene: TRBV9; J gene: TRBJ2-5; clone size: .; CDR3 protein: CASSVATTSGQETQYF; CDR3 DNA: TGTGCCAGCAGCGTAGCTACAACTAGCGGACAAGAGACCCAGTACTTC
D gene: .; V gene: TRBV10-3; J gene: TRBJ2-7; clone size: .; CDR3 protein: CAISGATSTTYEQYF; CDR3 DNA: TGTGCCATCAGTGGGGCAACCTCTACAACCTACGAGCAGTACTTC
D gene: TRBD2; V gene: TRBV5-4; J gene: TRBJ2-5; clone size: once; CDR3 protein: CASSLASGSPDRETQYF; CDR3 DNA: TGTGCCAGCAGCTTGGCTAGCGGGAGCCCCGATCGAGAGACCCAGTACTTC
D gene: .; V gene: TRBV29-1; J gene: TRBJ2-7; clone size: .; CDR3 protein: CSVTPGQTYEQYF; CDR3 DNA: TGCAGCGTGACACCCGGACAGACCTACGAGCAGTACTTC